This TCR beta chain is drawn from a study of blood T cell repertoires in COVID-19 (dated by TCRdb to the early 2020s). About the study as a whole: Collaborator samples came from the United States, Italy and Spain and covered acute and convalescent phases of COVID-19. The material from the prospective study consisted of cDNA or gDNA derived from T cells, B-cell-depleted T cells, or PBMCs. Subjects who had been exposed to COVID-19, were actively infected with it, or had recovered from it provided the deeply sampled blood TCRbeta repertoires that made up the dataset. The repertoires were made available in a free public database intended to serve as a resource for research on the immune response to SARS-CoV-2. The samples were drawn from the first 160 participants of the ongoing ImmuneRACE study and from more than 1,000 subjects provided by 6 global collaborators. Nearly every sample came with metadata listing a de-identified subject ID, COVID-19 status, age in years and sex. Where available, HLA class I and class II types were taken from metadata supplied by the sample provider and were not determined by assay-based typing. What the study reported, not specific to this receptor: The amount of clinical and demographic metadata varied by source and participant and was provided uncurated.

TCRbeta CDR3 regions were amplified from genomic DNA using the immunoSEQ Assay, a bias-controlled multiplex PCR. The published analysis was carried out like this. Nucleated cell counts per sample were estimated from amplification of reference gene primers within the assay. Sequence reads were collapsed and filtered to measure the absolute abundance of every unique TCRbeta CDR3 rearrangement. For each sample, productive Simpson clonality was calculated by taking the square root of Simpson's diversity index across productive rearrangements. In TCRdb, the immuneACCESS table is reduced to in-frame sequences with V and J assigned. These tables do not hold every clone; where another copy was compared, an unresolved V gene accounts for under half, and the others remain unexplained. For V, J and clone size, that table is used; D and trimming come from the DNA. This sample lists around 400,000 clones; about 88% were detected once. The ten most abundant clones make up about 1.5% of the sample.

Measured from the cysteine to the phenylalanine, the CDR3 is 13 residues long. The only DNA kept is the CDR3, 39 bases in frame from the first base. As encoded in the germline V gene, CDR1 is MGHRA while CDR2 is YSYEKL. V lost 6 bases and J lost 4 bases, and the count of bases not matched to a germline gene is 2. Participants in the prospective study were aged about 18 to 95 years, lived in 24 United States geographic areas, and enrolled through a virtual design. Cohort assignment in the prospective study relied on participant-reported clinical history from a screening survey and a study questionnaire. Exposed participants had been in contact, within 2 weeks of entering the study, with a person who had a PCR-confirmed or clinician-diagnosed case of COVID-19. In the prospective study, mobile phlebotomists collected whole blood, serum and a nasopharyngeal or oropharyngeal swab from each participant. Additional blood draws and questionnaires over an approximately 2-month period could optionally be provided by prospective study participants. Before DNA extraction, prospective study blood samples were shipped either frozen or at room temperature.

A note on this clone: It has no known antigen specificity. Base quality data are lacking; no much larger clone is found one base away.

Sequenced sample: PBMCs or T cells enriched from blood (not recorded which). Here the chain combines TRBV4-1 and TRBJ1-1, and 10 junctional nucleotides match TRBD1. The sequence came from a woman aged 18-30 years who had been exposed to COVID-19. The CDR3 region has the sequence CASRRTGGTEAFF. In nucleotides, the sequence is TGCGCCAGCAGGCGGACAGGGGGCACTGAAGCTTTCTTT.